The 12 T cell receptor beta chains in this list originate from one sample, sequenced in a study of blood T cell repertoires in COVID-19 (dated by TCRdb to the early 2020s). Preparation of the library involved the immunoSEQ multiplex PCR assay. Imported from immuneACCESS, the table was reduced by TCRdb to in-frame sequences with V and J called. These copies leave out some clones; in studies compared against another copy, an unresolved V gene accounts for under half, and the cause of the remainder is not known. In this sample the table shows about 75,000 clones, 86% of which occur a single time. The top ten clonotypes cover around 6% of the sample. Sample: peripheral blood. Receptors were obtained from a man older than 75 with COVID-19, enrolled during active disease.

The chain uses TRBV6-5 and TRBJ2-1; TRBD1 agrees at 8 bases. This CDR3 comprises 13 residues. V was clipped by 6 bases and J by 6 bases; unmatched bases: 4. Germline CDR1 reads MNHEY; CDR2 reads SVGAGI. The CDR3 sequence: CASSDRGGNEQFF. In nucleotides, the CDR3 is TGTGCCAGCAGCGACAGGGGAGGCAATGAGCAGTTCTTC.

This chain joins TRBV12-5 and TRBJ1-4; D is possibly TRBD1 (6 bases). CDR3 length: 16 residues. Trimming took off 0 bases at V and 7 bases at J, with 15 bases between the two ends. The germline V gene encodes CDR1 LGHNT and CDR2 FRNRAP. This chain's CDR3 is CASGLVQGWSLEKLFF. The CDR3 DNA sequence: TGTGCTAGTGGTTTGGTACAGGGCTGGTCGCTTGAAAAACTGTTTTTT.

This chain connects TRBV5-6 to TRBJ2-3; 7 bases fit TRBD1. The junction had 2 bases not matched to a gene; V was cut back by 4 bases and J by 3 bases. The CDR3 is made up of 13 amino acids. CDR1 is SGHDT, CDR2 YYEEEE, per germline. CDR3 in amino acids: CASSRQGTDTQYF. DNA for the CDR3: TGTGCCAGCAGCCGACAGGGTACAGATACGCAGTATTTT. The full variable domain, in which reference TRBV5-6 and TRBJ2-3 provide the parts outside the CDR3, is DAGVTQSPTHLIKTRGQQVTLRCSPKSGHDTVSWYQQALGQGPQFIFQYYEEEERQRGNFPDRFSGHQFPNYSSELNVNALLLGDSALYLCASSRQGTDTQYFGPGTRLTVL.

V is TRBV28 and J is TRBJ2-3; weak D call: TRBD2 (7 bases). V lost 3 bases and J 6 bases, leaving 16 bases between the germline ends. This CDR3 has 15 amino acids. CDR1 is MDHEN, CDR2 SYDVKM, per germline. Written as DNA, the CDR3 is TGTGCCAGCAGTTTGGGGGGGCAGGGGTTTGATACGCAGTATTTT. It translates to CASSLGGQGFDTQYF.

This chain uses TRBV4-1 with TRBJ2-3, with D possibly TRBD2 on 7 matching bases. The CDR3 has 14 residues. Looked up from germline, CDR1 is MGHRA and CDR2 is YSYEKL. The V end was cut by 7 bases, the J end by 0 bases, with 11 bases between. The CDR3 sequence is CASKRGGSTDTQYF. CDR3 DNA sequence: TGCGCCAGCAAGAGGGGGGGTAGCACAGATACGCAGTATTTT.

The J gene is TRBJ1-4, the V gene TRBV19; D ambiguous. V gave up 1 base and J gave up 4 bases, with 13 bases separating them. Germline loops: CDR1 LNHDA, CDR2 SQIVND (reference sequence). The CDR3 spans 16 residues. The CDR3 is CASSIGVRRGNEKLFF. The CDR3 region has the DNA TGTGCCAGTAGTATAGGGGTCCGACGGGGTAATGAAAAACTGTTTTTT.

The V and J genes are TRBV3-1 (or the pseudogene TRBV3-2) and TRBJ2-1; 12 positions match TRBD2. V shed 0 bases and J 7 bases; nucleotides not matched to a gene: 4. CDR3 length: 16 amino acids. Germline-derived CDR1 and CDR2 are LGHDT and YNNKEL (reference sequence). The CDR3 spells CASSQEGLAGGNEQFF. CDR3 DNA: TGTGCCAGCAGCCAAGAAGGGCTAGCGGGGGGGAATGAGCAGTTCTTC.

This clone was observed once. The CDR3 here is CASGNGLAETDTQYF. The CDR3 DNA reads TGTGCCAGCGGGAACGGACTAGCGGAAACAGATACGCAGTATTTT. The chain joins TRBV2 to TRBJ2-3; 10 positions match TRBD2. The CDR3 is made up of 15 amino acids. From germline, CDR1 is SNHLY and CDR2 FYNNEI. V shed 8 bases and J 3 bases; nucleotides not matched to a gene: 8.

This clone appeared once. The chain links TRBV6-5 to TRBJ2-5; D is ambiguous. Germline assignment: CDR1 MNHEY and CDR2 SVGAGI. The CDR3 loop spans 12 amino acids. Trimming removed 5 bases from V and 5 bases from J, with 9 bases in between. The CDR3 loop is CASSQRRETQYF. The DNA for the CDR3 is TGTGCCAGCAGTCAGCGTAGGGAGACCCAGTACTTC.

This clone came up a few times. The genes are TRBV18 and TRBJ1-1, with a tentative D call TRBD1 (5 bases). Germline CDR1 and CDR2: KGHSH and LQKENI. Trimming shortened V by 5 bases and J by 10 bases, and 17 bases separated the two germline ends. The CDR3 is 13 residues long. The CDR3 region is CASSEARGAGAFF. CDR3 in DNA: TGTGCCAGCTCAGAGGCTAGGGGTGCAGGAGCTTTCTTT.

The genes are TRBV5-1 and TRBJ1-1; 7 bases map to TRBD1. This CDR3 contains 14 residues. Unmatched junction bases numbered 3, after V lost 0 bases and J lost 4 bases. CDR1 is SGHRS, CDR2 YFSETQ, per germline. CDR3 amino acids: CASSLEAGGTEAFF. The CDR3 coding sequence is TGCGCCAGCAGCTTGGAAGCAGGGGGCACTGAAGCTTTCTTT.

The rearrangement joins TRBV9 to TRBJ2-3, with TRBD2 as a possible D gene (6 bases). The germline V gene encodes CDR1 SGDLS and CDR2 YYNGEE. The CDR3 is made up of 15 amino acids. Trimming cost V 4 bases and J 2 bases, with 14 bases left between them. The CDR3: CASSILAVITDTQYF. Here the CDR3 DNA reads TGTGCCAGCAGCATCTTAGCGGTGATCACAGATACGCAGTATTTT.